This T cell receptor beta chain was retrieved from a study of cytomegalovirus exposure and HLA in healthy donors. This clone was counted between two and nine times. A multiplex PCR was run with 60 Vbeta primers and 13 Jbeta primers. Produced via immunoSEQ multiplex PCR; TCRdb's table is partial and in-frame only. This table holds 25,000 or so clones, about four fifths found once. Germline assignment: CDR1 MNHEY and CDR2 SMNVEV (reference sequence). This CDR3 comprises 14 residues. J lost 7 bases, V lost 5 bases, and 10 bases had no gene match. The clonotype comes from a male donor in good health and CMV-seronegative. The sample taken for sequencing was PBMCs. V gene TRBV27 combines with J gene TRBJ1-2; 7 bases are a match to TRBD1. The CDR3 bases are TGTGCCAGCAGTCCGCAACAGGGGTTAGGTGGCTACACCTTC. This encodes CASSPQQGLGGYTF.